One TCR beta chain is described in this entry. The record originates from a study of blood T cell repertoires in COVID-19. Germline lookup yields CDR1 MNHEY and CDR2 SVGAGI. There are 13 residues in the CDR3. V gave up 10 bases and J gave up 3 bases, with 13 bases separating them. Symptom resolution, clearance, or two negative PCRs marked the recovered donors of Cohort 3. The method was immunoSEQ multiplex PCR; TCRdb's version includes in-frame clones alone and lacks a portion of them. The profile shows a few hundred thousand clones, 87% of them singletons. The specimen was PBMCs or T cells enriched from blood (not recorded which). The origin of this receptor is a woman between 25 and 40 years old who had recovered from COVID-19. The chain combines TRBV6-5 with TRBJ1-5; D perhaps matches TRBD1 (5 bases). The CDR3 here is CATSRVANQPQHF. The CDR3 bases are TGTGCCACCTCCAGGGTGGCCAATCAGCCCCAGCATTTT.